This paragraph reports one TCR beta chain. Its antigen is unknown. The entry originates in a study of response to subunit inactivated influenza vaccine. The study's findings and limits: It was suggested by the authors that few new T cells are recruited by each seasonal influenza vaccination.

TCRdb itself ran the RT-PCR reads through MiXCR, one entry per CDR3 protein. The repertoire holds hundreds of thousands of distinct CDR3 sequences, approximately 13% seen once, with about an eighth in the top ten. CDR1 MNHNS and CDR2 SASEGT come from the germline V gene. CDR3 size: 14 residues. Trimming removed 7 bases from V and 1 base from J, with 12 bases in between. Sequences were derived from PBMCs from blood, sampled about 6 weeks after vaccination. The source of this sequence is a man in his fifties who received an inactivated influenza vaccine. This rearrangement joins TRBV6-1 to TRBJ2-3, with D hard to call. CDR3 DNA: TGTGCCAGCACCGCGAGCTGGGGCACAGATACGCAGTATTTT. Encoded protein: CASTASWGTDTQYF.